The 30 T cell receptor beta chains below were found in one sample sequenced in a study of cytomegalovirus exposure and HLA in healthy donors. PCR primers comprised 60 Vbeta and 13 Jbeta primers. Generated by immunoSEQ multiplex PCR, the TCRdb table keeps only in-frame clones and is missing some. The sample carries about 140,000 clones, roughly 77% recorded once. Sequencing was carried out using PBMCs. These receptors all come from a man aged 25-45 years in good health.

The chain recombines TRBV6-1 with TRBJ1-2, with 8 positions matching TRBD1. The germline V gene encodes CDR1 MNHNS and CDR2 SASEGT. The CDR3 is 18 residues long. The ends lost 1 base at V and 3 bases at J; junction bases unmatched: 13. The CDR3 nucleotides read TGTGCCAGCAGTGAAGAGGGCCAGGGGGCCCTCCCCTACTATGGCTACACCTTC. Protein sequence: CASSEEGQGALPYYGYTF.

The chain links TRBV9 to TRBJ2-3; D is undetermined. Trimming removed 2 bases from V and 0 bases from J, with 10 bases in between. CDR3 length: 15 residues. Germline loops: CDR1 SGDLS, CDR2 YYNGEE. The CDR3 spells CASSVGSRSTDTQYF. CDR3 nucleotide sequence: TGTGCCAGCAGCGTCGGTAGTCGGAGCACAGATACGCAGTATTTT.

V usage is TRBV5-1 and J usage is TRBJ2-5, with a possible D match to TRBD2 (5 bases). The DNA matches TRBJ2-7 better at its end, which makes the J call doubtful. The germline V gene has CDR1 SGHRS and CDR2 YFSETQ. CDR3 length: 13 amino acids. CDR3 nucleotides: TGCGCCAGCAGCTCGCCCCCGGGGTTCGAGCAGTACTTC. Residues: CASSSPPGFEQYF.

CDR3 bases: TGTGCCAGCAGTTTATTAGCTCGAGGATACCAAGAGACCCAGTACTTC. It translates to CASSLLARGYQETQYF. The genes are TRBV27 and TRBJ2-5; D remains ambiguous. The ends were cut back, 1 base at V and 0 bases at J, with 12 bases in the middle. The germline V gene has CDR1 MNHEY and CDR2 SMNVEV (reference sequence). The CDR3 is 16 amino acids.

This sequence joins TRBV27 and TRBJ2-1; TRBD1 is a possible D gene (6 bases). Germline assignment: CDR1 MNHEY and CDR2 SMNVEV (reference sequence). Trimming removed 4 bases from V and 2 bases from J, with 15 bases in between. The CDR3 sequence is 16 residues long. CDR3 nucleotides: TGTGCCAGCAGTTCCCTCCAGGGGACCACCTACAATGAGCAGTTCTTC. Amino acids: CASSSLQGTTYNEQFF.

This clone was seen just once. This chain links TRBV9 with TRBJ2-2; 8 nucleotides agree with TRBD2. Per germline, CDR1 SGDLS and CDR2 YYNGEE. The CDR3 runs to 15 residues. With V trimmed by 4 bases and J by 6 bases, 8 bases remained unmatched. CDR3 bases: TGTGCCAGCAGCCGGGGAAGCGGGAGCCCCGGGGAGCTGTTTTTT. Amino acid sequence: CASSRGSGSPGELFF.

This sequence joins TRBV19 and TRBJ1-4; TRBD1 aligns across 7 bases. Germline-derived CDR1 and CDR2 are LNHDA and SQIVND (reference sequence). The CDR3 totals 15 residues. Trimming removed 7 bases from V and 6 bases from J; junction bases left unmatched: 11. The CDR3 DNA follows: TGTGCCAGTACCCGCGGACAGGCAAAGGATGAAAAACTGTTTTTT. Its protein is CASTRGQAKDEKLFF.

The CDR3 sequence: CASSPRAHGPQETQYF. In nucleotides, the CDR3 is TGTGCCAGCAGCCCTCGCGCCCATGGGCCGCAAGAGACCCAGTACTTC. The rearrangement joins TRBV9 to TRBJ2-5; no definite D call. Germline-derived CDR1 and CDR2 are SGDLS and YYNGEE. V dropped 4 bases and J dropped 2 bases, with 18 bases sitting between them. The CDR3 extends over 16 amino acids.

The chain uses TRBV6-5 and TRBJ2-3; D is perhaps TRBD2 (5 bases). The CDR3 has 11 residues. V was clipped by 7 bases and J by 6 bases, with 8 bases between them. Per germline, CDR1 MNHEY and CDR2 SVGAGI. CDR3 DNA: TGTGCCAGCAATACGGGGGATACGCAGTATTTT. Translating it yields CASNTGDTQYF.

The CDR3: CASSNRGPYEQYF. The CDR3 nucleotides are TGTGCCAGCAGCAACAGGGGTCCCTACGAGCAGTACTTC. The chain uses TRBV25-1 and TRBJ2-7; 7 bases line up with TRBD1. This CDR3 region has 13 residues. V was pared by 6 bases and J by 2 bases, with 4 bases of the junction left unmatched. CDR1 is MGHDK, CDR2 SYGVNS, per germline.

This clone showed up just once. The rearrangement joins TRBV6-1 to TRBJ2-5; 9 bases line up with TRBD1. CDR1 and CDR2 from the germline V gene are MNHNS and SASEGT. J was trimmed by 5 bases and V by 7 bases; bases with no gene match: 8. The CDR3 is 14 residues long. CDR3 sequence reads: CASIQGAELETQYF. DNA of the CDR3: TGTGCCAGCATACAGGGGGCTGAACTGGAGACCCAGTACTTC.

The gene calls are TRBV4-1 and TRBJ2-5; D is uncertain. The CDR3 covers 13 residues. V lost 3 bases, J lost 5 bases, and 10 bases lay in between. CDR1 is MGHRA, CDR2 YSYEKL, per germline. CDR3 region: CASSQTPRETQYF. The CDR3 coding sequence is TGCGCCAGCAGCCAGACTCCCCGGGAGACCCAGTACTTC.

This clone has just a few counts. The V and J genes are TRBV28 and TRBJ1-4; perhaps TRBD1 as D (6 bases). CDR1 and CDR2 from the germline V gene are MDHEN and SYDVKM. V was shortened by 5 bases and J by 0 bases, with 16 bases between the two germline ends. This CDR3 has 17 amino acids. CDR3 coding DNA: TGTGCCAGCAGTCCCCTGACAGGCTCTGCAACTAATGAAAAACTGTTTTTT. It is translated as CASSPLTGSATNEKLFF.

This clone came up a few times. This chain connects TRBV28 to TRBJ2-1; 10 bases fit TRBD2. The length of the CDR3 is 21 residues. V was clipped by 4 bases and J by 9 bases; unmatched bases: 27. From germline, CDR1 is MDHEN and CDR2 SYDVKM. CDR3 DNA: TGTGCCAGCAGTTCCGCCGTTCGGGCCAACTGGGTAGCGGGAGGCCCCAGTGAGCAGTTCTTC. Translated, it gives CASSSAVRANWVAGGPSEQFF.

V gene TRBV2 combines with J gene TRBJ1-2; D uncertain. This CDR3 is built from 15 residues. Germline values: CDR1 SNHLY, CDR2 FYNNEI. Trimming shortened V by 0 bases and J by 1 base, and 9 bases separated the two germline ends. The CDR3 DNA reads as TGTGCCAGCAGTGAAGCGCTGAGCGTTAACTATGGCTACACCTTC. Encoded protein: CASSEALSVNYGYTF. Combining the CDR3 with reference TRBV2 and TRBJ1-2 gives the whole variable domain EPEVTQTPSHQVTQMGQEVILRCVPISNHLYFYWYRQILGQKVEFLVSFYNNEISEKSEIFDDQFSVERPDGSNFTLKIRSTKLEDSAMYFCASSEALSVNYGYTFGSGTRLTVV.

Only a few counts were recorded for this clone. The CDR3 DNA sequence: TGTGCCAGCAGTTCAGGCGGGCGTCAGCCCCAGCATTTT. It is translated as CASSSGGRQPQHF. V and J are TRBV6-6 and TRBJ1-5; no clear D. The CDR3 length is 13 residues. V was trimmed by 4 bases and J by 6 bases, leaving 10 bases between them. Germline V gene lookup returns CDR1 MNHNY and CDR2 SVGAGI (reference sequence).

The chain is built from TRBV27 and TRBJ2-2; 10 bases line up with TRBD1. V lost 4 bases and J lost 6; bases outside the gene matches: 8. Germline-derived CDR1 and CDR2 are MNHEY and SMNVEV (reference sequence). CDR3 length: 16 residues. CDR3 in amino acids: CASSYPQGQGPGELFF. In DNA, the CDR3 is TGTGCCAGCAGTTACCCCCAGGGACAGGGGCCCGGGGAGCTGTTTTTT.

This rearrangement joins TRBV6-5 to TRBJ2-3, with 10 bases lining up with TRBD2. V was pared by 0 bases and J by 10 bases, with 10 bases of the junction left unmatched. The CDR3 runs to 16 residues. Germline V lookup: CDR1 MNHEY, CDR2 SVGAGI. This CDR3 is CASSYSISGRAWPQYF. CDR3 bases: TGTGCCAGCAGTTACTCGATCAGCGGGAGGGCCTGGCCGCAGTATTTT.

In the case of this clone: The junction and the germline gene differ at one end; a read error may be behind it. V is TRBV18 and J is TRBJ1-2; TRBD1 is a possible D gene (5 bases). In germline, CDR1 is KGHSH, CDR2 LQKENI. The CDR3 is 15 amino acids. CDR3 coding DNA: TGTGCCAGCTCGCCACGCAGGGAGGTCGACTATGGCTACACCTTC. Its translation: CASSPRREVDYGYTF. Supplemented by reference TRBV18 and TRBJ1-2, the full variable domain reads NAGVMQNPRHLVRRRGQEARLRCSPMKGHSHVYWYRQLPEEGLKFMVYLQKENIIDESGMPKERFSAEFPKEGPSILRIQQVVRGDSAAYFCASSPRREVDYGYTFGSGTRLTVV.

The chain is built from TRBV27 and TRBJ2-3; 14 bases align to TRBD2. The CDR3 has 19 residues. J gave up 2 bases and V 5 bases, and 12 bases lay outside the gene matches. Germline V lookup: CDR1 MNHEY, CDR2 SMNVEV (reference sequence). CDR3 residues: CASSPRLAGGPGVTDTQYF. The CDR3 DNA is TGTGCCAGCAGTCCCCGACTAGCGGGAGGGCCTGGGGTCACAGATACGCAGTATTTT.

The rearrangement links TRBV7-8 to TRBJ2-1, with TRBD2 matching over 13 bases. Germline lookup yields CDR1 SGHVS and CDR2 FQNEAQ. Trimming removed 0 bases from V and 6 bases from J; junction bases left unmatched: 5. This CDR3 is 17 amino acids long. CDR3 bases: TGTGCCAGCAGCTTAGCGGGGGGGACTAGCGGGGCCAATGAGCAGTTCTTC. Translating gives CASSLAGGTSGANEQFF.

This clone turned up a few times. The genes are TRBV18 and TRBJ1-2, with D tentatively TRBD1 (5 bases). Trimming pared 0 bases from V and 3 bases from J, leaving 29 bases between. The germline V gene has CDR1 KGHSH and CDR2 LQKENI. The CDR3 loop spans 21 amino acids. DNA of the CDR3: TGTGCCAGCTCACCACCCCTCACCCGAATAGTGGAGGGCTCAGGGCACTATGGCTACACCTTC. Protein product: CASSPPLTRIVEGSGHYGYTF.

This chain joins TRBV21-1 and TRBJ2-7; the listed D gene, TRBD2, was not tested against the DNA. TRBV21-1 has pseudogene status. The length of the CDR3 is 16 residues. The CDR3 protein is CASSRTPSGTHHEQYF. The CDR3 DNA is TGTGCCAGCAGCAGAACGCCCAGCGGGACCCACCACGAGCAGTACTTC.

The chain employs TRBV5-1 and TRBJ2-1; TRBD2 aligns across 13 bases. This CDR3 has 15 amino acids. Losses at the gene ends were 4 bases for V and 9 bases for J; bases not matched to a gene: 7. Germline-derived CDR1 and CDR2 are SGHRS and YFSETQ. The CDR3 protein is CASSRRTSGSGEQFF. In nucleotides, the CDR3 is TGCGCCAGCAGCCGACGGACTAGCGGGAGTGGTGAGCAGTTCTTC.

The rearrangement uses TRBV7-6 and TRBJ1-5; 10 nucleotides agree with TRBD1. V lost 4 bases and J lost 0; bases outside the gene matches: 6. From germline, CDR1 is SGHVS and CDR2 FNYEAQ. This CDR3 spans 17 amino acids. The DNA for the CDR3 is TGTGCCAGCAGCTCCCGGACAGGGGGTTATAGCAATCAGCCCCAGCATTTT. This translates into CASSSRTGGYSNQPQHF. Filled out from reference TRBV7-6 and TRBJ1-5, the complete variable domain reads GAGVSQSPRYKVTKRGQDVALRCDPISGHVSLYWYRQALGQGPEFLTYFNYEAQQDKSGLPNDRFSAERPEGSISTLTIQRTEQRDSAMYRCASSSRTGGYSNQPQHFGDGTRLSIL.

A few counts support this clone. This chain connects TRBV6-5 to TRBJ2-7; TRBD2 matches 8 bases. The CDR3 loop spans 15 amino acids. Trimming cost V 2 bases and J 1 base; bases outside gene matches: 4. Germline-derived CDR1 and CDR2 are MNHEY and SVGAGI. The CDR3 region is CASSYAGGMSYEQYF. The CDR3 nucleotides are TGTGCCAGCAGTTACGCGGGGGGAATGTCCTACGAGCAGTACTTC.

The chain combines TRBV18 with TRBJ2-1; D not certain. With 6 bases removed from V and 8 bases from J, the gap between germline ends came to 14 bases. The CDR3 length is 13 residues. Germline V gene data show CDR1 as KGHSH and CDR2 as LQKENI. The CDR3 DNA reads as TGTGCCAGCTCCCGCAGCAGGCGCGATGAGCAGTTCTTC. Its translation is CASSRSRRDEQFF.

This chain uses TRBV5-1 with TRBJ2-2, with 7 positions matching TRBD1. The CDR3 loop spans 16 amino acids. V dropped 2 bases and J dropped 6; count of bases not matched to a gene: 10. CDR1 and CDR2 from the germline V gene are SGHRS and YFSETQ. The CDR3 reads CASSLTGTVTAGELFF. CDR3 DNA: TGCGCCAGCAGCTTAACCGGGACAGTGACTGCCGGGGAGCTGTTTTTT.

The rearrangement joins TRBV5-1 to TRBJ1-1; D is ambiguous. The V and J ends lost 1 base and 1 base respectively, with 8 bases between them. In germline, CDR1 is SGHRS, CDR2 YFSETQ. The CDR3 runs 14 residues. CDR3 region: CASSLLSRNTEAFF. DNA of the CDR3: TGCGCCAGCAGCTTGCTGAGTCGGAACACTGAAGCTTTCTTT.

J is TRBJ2-2 and V is TRBV18; D is perhaps TRBD1 (6 bases). Germline V gene sequence: CDR1 KGHSH, CDR2 LQKENI. The CDR3 spans 14 residues. Trimming left V 3 bases short and J 6 bases short, with 11 bases between. The CDR3 spells CASSPSGAAGELFF. The DNA of the CDR3 is TGTGCCAGCTCACCGTCAGGGGCGGCCGGGGAGCTGTTTTTT.